Below, one TCR beta chain is given with its context. No antigen is known for it. The CDR3 length is 20 residues. Germline-derived CDR1 and CDR2 are MNHNS and SASEGT. The V and J ends lost 0 bases and 0 bases, in that order; junction bases with no gene match: 14. These data belong to a study of immune evolution from preneoplasia to lung adenocarcinoma. Study-wide findings and caveats: Normal lung had the highest top T cell clone frequencies.

Libraries were prepared by immunoSEQ multiplex PCR; TCRdb keeps only in-frame clonotypes and omits some of them. The table shows 10,000 or so clones, with about four fifths occurring only once. This sequence joins TRBV6-1 and TRBJ1-5, with TRBD1 matching 7 bases. The TCR originated in a donor of 70 years or more with lung adenocarcinoma. The material sequenced was FFPE minimally invasive lung adenocarcinoma tissue. The CDR3 DNA is TGTGCCAGCAGTGAAGCGTCTCGGGGGACAGCGGATATTAGCAATCAGCCCCAGCATTTT. Protein: CASSEASRGTADISNQPQHF.